One and the same sample provided the 32 T cell receptor beta chains below, sequenced in a study of read filtering for tumor transcriptome and immune sequencing. Molecular barcoded adaptors covering alpha/delta and beta/gamma chains were used on around 370 ng RNA. TCRdb re-derived calls from the reads in MiXCR, one entry per CDR3 protein. The sample has more than 30,000 distinct CDR3 sequences, roughly an eighth seen once; the top ten hold about two fifths. What was sequenced was a population of CD138-negative cells sorted from bone marrow. The receptors were gathered from a donor aged 40 or older with multiple myeloma.

The sample holds many counts of this clonotype. The chain carries TRBV12-3 or TRBV12-4 and TRBJ1-1; no clear D. The CDR3 has 13 amino acids. V dropped 6 bases and J dropped 1 base, with 9 bases sitting between them. This chain's CDR3 is CASSRTPNTEAFF. CDR3 bases: TGTGCCAGCAGCCGAACGCCGAACACTGAAGCTTTCTTT.

The V and J genes are TRBV7-9 and TRBJ2-6, with D perhaps matching TRBD2 (5 bases). This CDR3 has 16 amino acids. V shed 6 bases and J shed 0 bases, with 12 bases lying between them. CDR1 is SEHNR, CDR2 FQNEAQ, per germline (reference sequence). The CDR3 here is CASSLLGGSGANVLTF. The CDR3 DNA reads TGTGCCAGCAGTCTCCTAGGAGGCTCTGGGGCCAACGTCCTGACTTTC.

There are many counts of this clonotype. V gene TRBV29-1 combines with J gene TRBJ2-1; 13 nucleotides line up with TRBD2. The germline V gene encodes CDR1 SQVTM and CDR2 ANQGSEA. This CDR3 has 14 amino acids. Unmatched junction bases numbered 4, after V lost 5 bases and J lost 6 bases. The CDR3 DNA sequence: TGCAGCGTTACCGGGACTAGCGGGATCAATGAGCAGTTCTTC. Translating it yields CSVTGTSGINEQFF.

Many counts were recorded for this clonotype. The gene calls are TRBV7-6 and TRBJ2-5; tentatively, D is TRBD1 (5 bases). Trimming removed 2 bases from V and 1 base from J, with 14 bases in between. Germline V gene data show CDR1 as SGHVS and CDR2 as FNYEAQ. The CDR3 contains 16 residues. Here the CDR3 reads CASSLTNQGGQETQYF. The CDR3 DNA reads TGTGCCAGCAGCTTAACCAACCAGGGTGGCCAAGAGACCCAGTACTTC.

The J gene is TRBJ2-1, the V gene TRBV20-1; 9 bases agree with TRBD2. Looked up from germline, CDR1 is DFQATT and CDR2 is SNEGSKA (reference sequence). J gave up 8 bases and V 0 bases, and 17 bases lay outside the gene matches. The CDR3 is 18 amino acids. CDR3 region: CSARDSRAGGPSGDEQFF. CDR3 in DNA: TGCAGTGCTAGAGATAGTAGGGCGGGAGGGCCCTCGGGGGATGAGCAGTTCTTC.

This clonotype was seen many times. The chain uses TRBV12-3 or TRBV12-4 and TRBJ1-5; D is unresolved. Trimming removed 6 bases at V and 4 bases at J, with 10 bases between. The CDR3 is 13 amino acids. This chain's CDR3 is CASSPEVNQPQHF. Written as DNA, the CDR3 is TGTGCCAGCAGCCCCGAGGTGAATCAGCCCCAGCATTTT.

Many counts were recorded for this clonotype. V usage is TRBV3-1 and J usage is TRBJ2-1; no firm D call. This CDR3 is built from 11 residues. Germline CDR1 LGHDT, CDR2 YNNKEL (reference sequence). Trimming removed 6 bases at V and 7 bases at J, with 7 bases between. The CDR3 DNA reads TGTGCCAGCAGGATGGGGAATGAGCAGTTCTTC. Its translation is CASRMGNEQFF.

This clonotype was found many times. The rearrangement links TRBV4-2 to TRBJ1-1; D is unclear. In germline, CDR1 is LGHNA, CDR2 YNFKEQ. V dropped 0 bases and J dropped 10 bases, with 0 bases sitting between them. The CDR3 extends over 9 amino acids. The CDR3 region is CASSQEAFF. As DNA, the CDR3 is TGTGCCAGCAGCCAAGAAGCTTTCTTT.

This clonotype was seen ten or more times. The V gene is TRBV28, the J gene TRBJ1-1, with a weak D call TRBD1 (6 bases). The CDR3 extends over 18 amino acids. Germline assignment: CDR1 MDHEN and CDR2 SYDVKM. V was cut by 7 bases and J by 1 base, with 25 bases left in between. The CDR3 sequence is CASTLGGSGGLTNTEAFF. CDR3 nucleotide sequence: TGTGCCAGCACCTTGGGGGGGTCGGGGGGCTTAACGAACACTGAAGCTTTCTTT. Full variable domain (remainder filled in from reference TRBV28 and TRBJ1-1): DVKVTQSSRYLVKRTGEKVFLECVQDMDHENMFWYRQDPGLGLRLIYFSYDVKMKEKGDIPEGYSVSREKKERFSLILESASTNQTSMYLCASTLGGSGGLTNTEAFFGQGTRLTVV.

This clonotype appeared many times. The chain carries TRBV10-3 and TRBJ2-7, with 10 bases matching TRBD1. The CDR3 has 16 amino acids. CDR1 and CDR2 (germline): ENHRY, SYGVKD. J lost 4 bases, V lost 6 bases, and 12 bases had no gene match. CDR3 DNA sequence: TGTGCCATCAGGTCAAGCACCGGGACAGGGGAATACGAGCAGTACTTC. Amino acid sequence: CAIRSSTGTGEYEQYF.

This clonotype was recorded many times. The chain carries TRBV24-1 and TRBJ2-3; D remains ambiguous. CDR1 is KGHDR and CDR2 is SFDVKD in the germline V gene. This CDR3 has 15 residues. Deletions cut 4 bases from V and 6 bases from J, with 16 bases between. CDR3 DNA: TGTGCCACCAGTGACCCTACCGCGTTCGGGGATACGCAGTATTTT. Translating it yields CATSDPTAFGDTQYF.

At least ten counts were recorded for this clonotype. The chain combines TRBV12-3 or TRBV12-4 with TRBJ1-2; D is uncertain. Deletions cut 3 bases from V and 8 bases from J, with 19 bases between. This CDR3 is 15 amino acids long. The CDR3, as DNA: TGTGCCAGCAGTTTGTCGGGGAGCCGACCGGGGGGCTACACCTTC. Residues: CASSLSGSRPGGYTF.

This clonotype was seen many times. The rearrangement uses TRBV3-1 and TRBJ2-1; D possibly matches TRBD1 or TRBD2 (5 bases each). This CDR3 has 15 residues. Per germline, CDR1 LGHDT and CDR2 YNNKEL (reference sequence). V lost 0 bases, J lost 3 bases, and 9 bases lay in between. CDR3 DNA: TGTGCCAGCAGCCAAGAAGGGACGGACTACAATGAGCAGTTCTTC. Encoded protein: CASSQEGTDYNEQFF.

The chain couples TRBV7-8 to TRBJ1-3, with D unresolved. V was trimmed by 1 base and J by 3 bases, leaving 13 bases between them. Germline loops: CDR1 SGHVS, CDR2 FQNEAQ. The CDR3 extends over 16 amino acids. The CDR3 sequence is CASSLEGRSGGNTIYF. CDR3 in DNA: TGTGCCAGCAGCTTAGAAGGTCGCAGCGGTGGAAACACCATATATTTT.

This clonotype was picked up one time. A read error is the likely source, as a far larger clone sits one nucleotide away. J is TRBJ2-1 and V is TRBV2; the D is unclear. Trimming took off 4 bases at V and 3 bases at J, with 1 base between the two ends. The CDR3 is 11 residues long. Germline V gene lookup returns CDR1 SNHLY and CDR2 FYNNEI. CDR3 region: CASSGYNEQFF. The CDR3 DNA sequence: TGTGCCAGCAGTGGCTACAATGAGCAGTTCTTC.

This clonotype showed up many times. The chain is built from TRBV12-3 or TRBV12-4 and TRBJ2-5; the D call may be TRBD1 or TRBD2 (6 bases each). V shed 6 bases and J shed 7 bases, with 24 bases lying between them. The CDR3 is 16 residues long. The CDR3 loop reads CASRQGLELDRWTQYF. CDR3 coding DNA: TGTGCCAGCAGACAGGGACTCGAGTTGGATCGTTGGACCCAGTACTTC.

This clonotype has a count of ten or more. The J gene is TRBJ2-1, the V gene TRBV20-1; 11 bases fit TRBD2. CDR1 and CDR2 (germline): DFQATT, SNEGSKA (reference sequence). The CDR3 is made up of 15 amino acids. V lost 4 bases to trimming and J lost 0 bases; unmatched junction nucleotides: 2. CDR3 DNA sequence: TGCAGTGCTACTAGCGGGGGGAGCTCCTACAATGAGCAGTTCTTC. Protein: CSATSGGSSYNEQFF.

Remarks on this clonotype: A read error is possible here, since a much larger clone lies one base away. The chain has TRBV7-7 and TRBJ2-1, with D possibly matching TRBD2 (6 bases). The CDR3 is made up of 15 amino acids. Looked up from germline, CDR1 is SSHAT and CDR2 is FNYEAQ (reference sequence). CDR3 nucleotide sequence: TGTACTAGCAGCTTGGGCGGGGCCTCCTACAATGAGCAGTTCTTC. Amino acid sequence: CTSSLGGASYNEQFF.

Ten or more counts support this clonotype. The chain is built from TRBV5-1 and TRBJ2-7, with 8 bases aligning to TRBD2. Germline values: CDR1 SGHRS, CDR2 YFSETQ. V was clipped by 0 bases and J by 6 bases; unmatched bases: 8. The CDR3 runs to 15 residues. This CDR3 reads CASSLDSGKMFEQYF. The CDR3 region has the DNA TGCGCCAGCAGCTTGGATAGCGGGAAGATGTTCGAGCAGTACTTC.

This clonotype appeared many times. This chain uses TRBV6-5 with TRBJ2-1; D is unresolved. The CDR3 consists of 12 residues. Germline V gives CDR1 MNHEY, CDR2 SVGAGI. The V end lost 7 bases, the J end lost 0 bases, and 4 bases lay between the germline ends. Here the CDR3 reads CASKSSYNEQFF. CDR3 in DNA: TGTGCCAGCAAAAGCTCCTACAATGAGCAGTTCTTC.

This clonotype has ten or more counts. The CDR3 region has the DNA TGTGCCAGCAGCGTATTCCCAGGGGGGGACTCTGGGGCCAACGTCCTGACTTTC. It codes for CASSVFPGGDSGANVLTF. The chain couples TRBV9 to TRBJ2-6; D may be TRBD1 or TRBD2 (7 bases each). This CDR3 spans 18 amino acids. The ends were cut back, 1 base at V and 0 bases at J, with 14 bases in the middle. Germline-derived CDR1 and CDR2 are SGDLS and YYNGEE. Full variable domain (rest looked up from reference TRBV9 and TRBJ2-6): DSGVTQTPKHLITATGQRVTLRCSPRSGDLSVYWYQQSLDQGLQFLIQYYNGEERAKGNILERFSAQQFPDLHSELNLSSLELGDSALYFCASSVFPGGDSGANVLTFGAGSRLTVL.

J is TRBJ2-3 and V is TRBV11-2; D perhaps matches TRBD2 (6 bases). The V gene's germline CDR1 is SGHAT and CDR2 FQNNGV. V lost 1 base and J lost 4, with 12 bases in between. The CDR3 loop spans 15 amino acids. The chain's CDR3 is CASSLGGNKADTQYF. In DNA, the CDR3 is TGTGCCAGCAGCTTAGGCGGGAACAAAGCAGATACGCAGTATTTT.

The table lists this clonotype with many counts. V is TRBV5-1 and J is TRBJ2-5; possible D gene TRBD2, 5 bases. The CDR3 is made up of 14 amino acids. CDR1 and CDR2 from the germline V gene are SGHRS and YFSETQ. Trimming shortened V by 0 bases and J by 2 bases, and 8 bases separated the two germline ends. The CDR3 loop reads CASSLGTEQETQYF. The DNA for the CDR3 is TGCGCCAGCAGCTTGGGGACTGAACAAGAGACCCAGTACTTC.

This clonotype was recorded at least ten times. This chain uses TRBV3-1 with TRBJ2-6; TRBD1 might be the D (6 bases). V dropped 7 bases and J dropped 0 bases, with 10 bases sitting between them. The CDR3 is 15 residues long. The V gene's germline CDR1 is LGHDT and CDR2 YNNKEL (reference sequence). CDR3 residues: CASNLRGSGANVLTF. As DNA, the CDR3 is TGTGCCAGCAACCTCAGGGGCTCTGGGGCCAACGTCCTGACTTTC.

This clonotype was seen repeatedly, ten times or more. The chain joins TRBV5-1 to TRBJ2-7; D may be TRBD2 (5 bases). Trimming took off 0 bases at V and 4 bases at J, with 8 bases between the two ends. Germline CDR1 and CDR2: SGHRS and YFSETQ. This CDR3 is built from 13 residues. The CDR3 region has the DNA TGCGCCAGCAGCTTGGCGGGAACGTACGAGCAGTACTTC. It encodes CASSLAGTYEQYF. The variable domain in full, completed from reference TRBV5-1 and TRBJ2-7, reads KAGVTQTPRYLIKTRGQQVTLSCSPISGHRSVSWYQQTPGQGLQFLFEYFSETQRNKGNFPGRFSGRQFSNSRSEMNVSTLELGDSALYLCASSLAGTYEQYFGPGTRLTVT.

This sequence joins TRBV5-1 and TRBJ2-7; the D gene is possibly TRBD1 (6 bases). Germline V gene data show CDR1 as SGHRS and CDR2 as YFSETQ. V was clipped by 4 bases and J by 6 bases, with 14 bases between them. This CDR3 comprises 13 residues. The CDR3 protein is CASSVTGIGEQYF. The CDR3 coding sequence is TGCGCCAGCAGCGTAACAGGGATAGGCGAGCAGTACTTC.

This clonotype was seen a few times. It may be a read error: a sequence one base away is much more abundant. The chain has TRBV4-1 and TRBJ2-1; 8 nucleotides line up with TRBD1. The CDR3 consists of 16 residues. The V and J ends lost 1 base and 6 bases, in that order; junction bases with no gene match: 8. The germline V gene encodes CDR1 MGHRA and CDR2 YSYEKL. CDR3 nucleotides: TGCGCCAGCAGCCAAGGGCAGGGGGCTAAACGCAATGAGCAGTTCTTC. Amino acids: CASSQGQGAKRNEQFF.

This clonotype was found many times. The chain combines TRBV19 with TRBJ2-2; TRBD2 aligns across 7 bases. With 7 bases clipped from V and 1 base from J, the junction kept 9 bases outside the gene matches. Germline lookup yields CDR1 LNHDA and CDR2 SQIVND (reference sequence). The CDR3 runs 16 residues. DNA of the CDR3: TGTGCCAGTACCACTGGGGAGGGCATGAACACCGGGGAGCTGTTTTTT. Translated, it gives CASTTGEGMNTGELFF.

Many counts were recorded for this clonotype. The chain carries TRBV30 and TRBJ1-1; D ambiguous. Germline V gives CDR1 GTSNPN, CDR2 SVGIG (reference sequence). The CDR3 totals 15 residues. With 2 bases removed from V and 0 bases from J, the gap between germline ends came to 13 bases. In DNA form, the CDR3 reads TGTGCCTGGAGTCGACCGTTAGGATTGAACACTGAAGCTTTCTTT. This gives the protein CAWSRPLGLNTEAFF.

This clonotype was picked up many times. J is TRBJ2-4 and V is TRBV5-4, with TRBD1 as a possible D gene (5 bases). Per the germline V gene, CDR1 is SGHNT and CDR2 is YYREEE (reference sequence). The length of the CDR3 is 14 residues. Trimming stripped 4 bases from V and 3 bases from J, with 11 bases between. DNA of the CDR3: TGTGCCAGCAGCCTTAAAGGGGTCAAAAACATTCAGTACTTC. Translation gives CASSLKGVKNIQYF.

This clonotype was seen repeatedly, ten times or more. The rearrangement joins TRBV19 to TRBJ1-5, with D hard to call. V was cut by 9 bases and J by 0 bases, with 6 bases left in between. Germline CDR1 reads LNHDA; CDR2 reads SQIVND (reference sequence). CDR3 length: 12 amino acids. The CDR3 spells CASDGSNQPQHF. The CDR3 DNA sequence: TGTGCCAGCGACGGTAGCAATCAGCCCCAGCATTTT.

This clonotype was picked up many times. The V gene is TRBV28, the J gene TRBJ2-4; 8 bases align to TRBD2. Germline V gives CDR1 MDHEN, CDR2 SYDVKM. The CDR3 totals 16 residues. With 1 base clipped from V and 0 bases from J, the junction kept 2 bases outside the gene matches. CDR3 DNA: TGTGCCAGCAGTTTATTAGCGGGGCTAGCCAAAAACATTCAGTACTTC. Residues: CASSLLAGLAKNIQYF.